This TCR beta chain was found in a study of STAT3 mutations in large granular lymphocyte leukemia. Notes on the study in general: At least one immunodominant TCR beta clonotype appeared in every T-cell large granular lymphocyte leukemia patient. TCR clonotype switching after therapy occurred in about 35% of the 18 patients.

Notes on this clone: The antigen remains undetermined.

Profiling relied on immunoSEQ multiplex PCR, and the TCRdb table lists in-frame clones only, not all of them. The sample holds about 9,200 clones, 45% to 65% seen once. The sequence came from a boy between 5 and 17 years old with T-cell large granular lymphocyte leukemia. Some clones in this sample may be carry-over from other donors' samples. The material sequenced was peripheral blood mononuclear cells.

The CDR3, as DNA: TGTGCCTGGAGTGTACTAAGGGCCACCGGCGAAAAACTGTTTTTT. This translates into CAWSVLRATGEKLFF. The rearrangement joins TRBV30 to TRBJ1-4; D is unclear. Per germline, CDR1 GTSNPN and CDR2 SVGIG (reference sequence). The CDR3 spans 15 residues. The V gene lost 0 bases and the J gene lost 8 bases, with 16 bases spanning the gap.